Shown below are 2 T cell receptor beta chains from a single sample sequenced in a study of blood T cell repertoires in COVID-19. Sequencing used immunoSEQ multiplex PCR; TCRdb keeps in-frame clones, though not all of them. The profile shows fewer than 350,000 clones, 90% of them singletons. The specimen was PBMCs or T cells enriched from blood (not recorded which). These receptors originate from a woman under 30 with acute COVID-19.

Worth noting for this clone: Other DNA sequences in this sample translate to the same CDR3. This chain connects TRBV3-1 (or the pseudogene TRBV3-2) to TRBJ2-7; possibly TRBD2 for D (6 bases). CDR3 size: 14 residues. Germline CDR1 reads LGHDT; CDR2 reads YNNKEL (reference sequence). V was pared by 4 bases and J by 0 bases, with 10 bases between. In nucleotides, the CDR3 is TGTGCCAGCAGCCCGCGGACTACCTCCTACGAGCAGTACTTC. Protein product: CASSPRTTSYEQYF.

V and J are TRBV19 and TRBJ1-1; 9 bases are shared with TRBD1. The CDR3 totals 15 residues. Germline-derived CDR1 and CDR2 are LNHDA and SQIVND (reference sequence). V lost 5 bases to trimming and J lost 1 base; unmatched junction nucleotides: 5. In nucleotides, the CDR3 is TGTGCCAGTAGTCTTTGGACAGGGGAGAACACTGAAGCTTTCTTT. Encoded protein: CASSLWTGENTEAFF.